These 20 T cell receptor beta chains were all obtained from the same sample, sequenced in a study of OX40 agonist ivuxolimab in advanced cancers. Data came from immunoSEQ multiplex PCR; TCRdb stores just in-frame clones and leaves some out. This sample yields some 41,000 clones, of which around 90% are seen a single time; 15% to 20% belongs to the top ten. This specimen consisted of CD4+ or CD8+ T cells sorted from blood, obtained in a trial of the OX40 agonist ivuxolimab. Every receptor here comes from an adult with an advanced solid tumor such as melanoma, head and neck, liver or kidney cancer.

For this clone: The junction and the germline gene differ at one end; a read error may be behind it. Other DNA sequences of this sample code for an identical CDR3. V and J are TRBV11-1 and TRBJ2-7; 9 bases match TRBD1. CDR3 length: 16 residues. Germline V gives CDR1 SGHAT, CDR2 FQDESV (reference sequence). This CDR3 reads CASSLAGTGFIYEQYF. In DNA form, the CDR3 reads TGTGCCAGCAGCTTAGCCGGGACAGGGTTTATCTACGAGCAATACTTC.

The V call is TRBV6-5, the J call TRBJ2-1, with D unresolved. Germline V gene data show CDR1 as MNHEY and CDR2 as SVGAGI. The CDR3 is made up of 14 amino acids. V was cut by 6 bases and J by 7 bases, with 16 bases left in between. CDR3 nucleotides: TGTGCCAGCAGCAACACGATTAGCCCAAATGAGCAGTTCTTC. Residues: CASSNTISPNEQFF.

This chain links TRBV7-9 with TRBJ2-7; TRBD1 matches 7 bases. CDR3 length: 14 residues. The ends lost 1 base at V and 2 bases at J; junction bases unmatched: 2. From germline, CDR1 is SEHNR and CDR2 FQNEAQ (reference sequence). The CDR3 loop reads CASSLEDRPYEQYF. In nucleotides, the CDR3 is TGTGCCAGCAGCTTAGAGGACAGGCCCTACGAGCAGTACTTC.

The chain couples TRBV11-2 to TRBJ2-2; perhaps D is TRBD1 or TRBD2 (5 bases each). The CDR3 sequence is 16 residues long. The V gene lost 6 bases and the J gene lost 6 bases, with 20 bases spanning the gap. CDR1 is SGHAT, CDR2 FQNNGV, per germline. The CDR3 DNA sequence: TGTGCCAGCAGTTTTCTCGGGACGCAGTGGCCCGGGGAGCTGTTTTTT. Amino acids: CASSFLGTQWPGELFF.

The chain joins TRBV7-9 to TRBJ2-5, with D uncertain. Germline V gene sequence: CDR1 SEHNR, CDR2 FQNEAQ (reference sequence). The CDR3 totals 15 residues. V gave up 2 bases and J gave up 1 base, with 11 bases separating them. This CDR3 is CASSLSRSSQETQYF. In nucleotides, the CDR3 is TGTGCCAGCAGCTTATCTCGAAGTTCCCAAGAGACCCAGTACTTC.

This clone turned up a few times. This chain joins TRBV6-5 and TRBJ1-1, with D hard to call. This CDR3 comprises 14 residues. Germline V lookup: CDR1 MNHEY, CDR2 SVGAGI. V was trimmed by 5 bases and J by 0 bases, leaving 10 bases between them. The CDR3 sequence: CASSPLPMNTEAFF. CDR3 DNA sequence: TGTGCCAGCAGTCCACTCCCAATGAACACTGAAGCTTTCTTT.

V gene TRBV19 combines with J gene TRBJ1-5; TRBD1 matches at 7 bases. CDR1 and CDR2 from the germline V gene are LNHDA and SQIVND (reference sequence). V lost 5 bases to trimming and J lost 1 base; unmatched junction nucleotides: 8. This CDR3 contains 16 residues. The CDR3 DNA sequence: TGTGCCAGTAGTCAAACCCGACAGGGCAGCAATCAGCCCCAGCATTTT. Protein product: CASSQTRQGSNQPQHF. Drawing the rest from reference TRBV19 and TRBJ1-5, the complete variable domain is DGGITQSPKYLFRKEGQNVTLSCEQNLNHDAMYWYRQDPGQGLRLIYYSQIVNDFQKGDIAEGYSVSREKKESFPLTVTSAQKNPTAFYLCASSQTRQGSNQPQHFGDGTRLSIL.

CDR3 sequence reads: CASSETGLLYEQYF. Written as DNA, the CDR3 is TGCGCCAGCAGTGAGACGGGACTCCTCTACGAGCAGTACTTC. The chain recombines TRBV10-2 with TRBJ2-7; D is perhaps TRBD2 (6 bases). Germline CDR1 WSHSY, CDR2 SAAADI. Trimming pared 2 bases from V and 3 bases from J, leaving 11 bases between. The CDR3 spans 14 residues.

The rearrangement uses TRBV6-6 and TRBJ2-1; 7 bases fit TRBD2. The ends lost 1 base at V and 5 bases at J; junction bases unmatched: 5. From germline, CDR1 is MNHNY and CDR2 SVGAGI (reference sequence). The CDR3 sequence is 15 residues long. The CDR3 DNA reads as TGTGCCAGCAGTTACTTGGGAGGGCCCGACAATGAGCAGTTCTTC. Translating gives CASSYLGGPDNEQFF.

This rearrangement joins TRBV10-2 to TRBJ2-2, with no clear D. Germline loops: CDR1 WSHSY, CDR2 SAAADI. CDR3 length: 12 amino acids. V was trimmed by 9 bases and J by 3 bases, leaving 8 bases between them. The CDR3 DNA reads TGCGCCAGTTCTCCCCACACCGGGGAGCTGTTTTTT. It specifies CASSPHTGELFF.

This clone is judged medium-sized. This may be a read error, as it is one base from a much larger clone. Other DNA variants within this sample encode the same CDR3. The chain joins TRBV5-6 to TRBJ2-7; TRBD2 might be the D (7 bases). Germline loops: CDR1 SGHDT, CDR2 YYEEEE. The CDR3 is made up of 15 amino acids. In DNA form, the CDR3 reads TGTGCCAGCCGCTTGGGACTCGCGGGGGCGGGGGAGCAGTACTTC. Translated, it gives CASRLGLAGAGEQYF.

V usage is TRBV7-9 and J usage is TRBJ1-2, with D possibly matching TRBD1 (5 bases). This CDR3 comprises 13 residues. The V end was cut by 2 bases, the J end by 6 bases, with 10 bases between. Germline CDR1 reads SEHNR; CDR2 reads FQNEAQ (reference sequence). CDR3 nucleotides: TGTGCCAGCAGCTTACCCGGACACAATGGCTACACCTTC. Its translation: CASSLPGHNGYTF. The full variable domain, rest sourced from reference TRBV7-9 and TRBJ1-2, is DTGVSQNPRHKITKRGQNVTFRCDPISEHNRLYWYRQTLGQGPEFLTYFQNEAQLEKSRLLSDRFSAERPKGSFSTLEIQRTEQGDSAMYLCASSLPGHNGYTFGSGTRLTVV.

Details on this clone: At one end the junction does not follow the germline gene, possibly because of a read error. The chain has TRBV19 and TRBJ2-5, with D possibly matching TRBD2 (6 bases). Germline V lookup: CDR1 LNHDA, CDR2 SQIVND (reference sequence). The CDR3 totals 13 residues. The CDR3 DNA is TGTGCCAGTAGTATGGCGGGGCTAGAGGCCCAGTACTTC. Translated: CASSMAGLEAQYF.

This rearrangement joins TRBV6-5 to TRBJ2-2, with TRBD1 identical over 7 bases. V was clipped by 6 bases and J by 5 bases; unmatched bases: 3. Germline V gives CDR1 MNHEY, CDR2 SVGAGI. The CDR3 has 13 residues. The DNA of the CDR3 is TGTGCCAGCAGATACAGGGGAACCGGGGAGCTGTTTTTT. As protein: CASRYRGTGELFF.

V is TRBV28 and J is TRBJ2-7; D might be TRBD1 (6 bases). This CDR3 has 12 residues. Germline V gives CDR1 MDHEN, CDR2 SYDVKM. Trimming took off 8 bases at V and 2 bases at J, with 10 bases between the two ends. CDR3 DNA: TGTGCCAGCCACAGGGCCCCCTACGAGCAGTACTTC. This sequence encodes CASHRAPYEQYF.

The chain recombines TRBV28 with TRBJ2-5; D may be TRBD1 or TRBD2 (5 bases each). The V and J ends lost 8 bases and 1 base respectively, with 11 bases between them. The CDR3 consists of 13 residues. Germline V gene sequence: CDR1 MDHEN, CDR2 SYDVKM. The CDR3: CASGPRGQETQYF. For the CDR3, the DNA is TGTGCCAGCGGCCCGAGGGGCCAAGAGACCCAGTACTTC. Full variable domain (remainder filled in from reference TRBV28 and TRBJ2-5): DVKVTQSSRYLVKRTGEKVFLECVQDMDHENMFWYRQDPGLGLRLIYFSYDVKMKEKGDIPEGYSVSREKKERFSLILESASTNQTSMYLCASGPRGQETQYFGPGTRLLVL.

This clone was recorded only once. The gene calls are TRBV7-2 and TRBJ2-5; D is unresolved. CDR3 length: 12 amino acids. Germline CDR1 SGHTA, CDR2 FQGNSA. Trimming stripped 6 bases from V and 5 bases from J, with 10 bases between. The CDR3 DNA sequence: TGTGCCAGCAGGGGGATTGTGGAGACCCAGTACTTC. Its translation is CASRGIVETQYF.

The gene calls are TRBV5-6 and TRBJ2-1, with D unresolved. The CDR3 is made up of 12 amino acids. The V end lost 2 bases, the J end lost 7 bases, and 7 bases lay between the germline ends. The germline CDR1 and CDR2 sequences are SGHDT and YYEEEE. Here the CDR3 DNA reads TGTGCCAGCAGCTTCACCAGGAATGAGCAGTTCTTC. Amino acids: CASSFTRNEQFF.

This CDR3 reads CASSEAPGITEAFF. The CDR3 DNA follows: TGTGCCAGCAGTGAAGCGCCAGGGATCACTGAAGCTTTCTTT. The rearrangement links TRBV6-1 to TRBJ1-1, with D possibly TRBD1 on 5 matching bases. CDR3 size: 14 residues. Germline CDR1 and CDR2: MNHNS and SASEGT. Trimming removed 0 bases at V and 4 bases at J, with 9 bases between.

The chain joins TRBV7-2 to TRBJ2-7; no firm D call. This CDR3 region has 15 residues. V lost 0 bases and J 5 bases, leaving 14 bases between the germline ends. Germline V gene sequence: CDR1 SGHTA, CDR2 FQGNSA. CDR3 loop: CASSLAAFRIHEQYF. CDR3 in DNA: TGTGCCAGCAGCTTAGCCGCTTTCAGGATCCACGAGCAGTACTTC.